This T cell receptor (beta chain) was documented in a study of T cell responses to AZD1222 COVID-19 vaccine. Germline CDR1 reads KGHDR; CDR2 reads SFDVKD. With 9 bases removed from V and 4 bases from J, the gap between germline ends came to 9 bases. This CDR3 is 12 amino acids long. Generated by immunoSEQ multiplex PCR, the TCRdb table keeps only in-frame clones and is missing some. The repertoire holds about 97,000 clones, about 89% seen once, with approximately 7.5% in the top ten. The sequenced sample was peripheral blood, obtained on day 0 of AZD1222 vaccination. The TCR was taken from an adult in good health. The chain combines TRBV24-1 with TRBJ1-5; TRBD1 is a possible D gene (5 bases). DNA for the CDR3: TGTGCCACCCAACAGGCGAATCAGCCCCAGCATTTT. It encodes CATQQANQPQHF.